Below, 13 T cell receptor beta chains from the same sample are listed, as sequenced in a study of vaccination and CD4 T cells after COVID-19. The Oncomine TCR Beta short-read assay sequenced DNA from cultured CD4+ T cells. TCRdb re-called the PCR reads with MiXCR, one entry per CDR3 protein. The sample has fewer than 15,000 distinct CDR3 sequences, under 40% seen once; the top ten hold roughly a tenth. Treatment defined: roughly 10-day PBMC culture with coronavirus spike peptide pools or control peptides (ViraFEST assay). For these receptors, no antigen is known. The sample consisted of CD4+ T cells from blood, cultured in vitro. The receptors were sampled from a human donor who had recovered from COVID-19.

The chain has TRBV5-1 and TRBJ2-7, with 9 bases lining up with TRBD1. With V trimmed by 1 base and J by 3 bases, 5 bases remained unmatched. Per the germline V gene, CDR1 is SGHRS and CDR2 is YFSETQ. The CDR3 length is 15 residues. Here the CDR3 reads CASSLLRTGDYEQYF. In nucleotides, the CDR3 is TGCGCCAGCAGCTTGCTACGGACAGGGGACTACGAGCAGTACTTC.

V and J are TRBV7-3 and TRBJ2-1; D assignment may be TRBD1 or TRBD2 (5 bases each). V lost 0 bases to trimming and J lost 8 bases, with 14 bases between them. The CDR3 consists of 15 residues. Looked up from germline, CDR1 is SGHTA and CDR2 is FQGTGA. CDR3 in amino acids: CASSLTGGAGDEQFF. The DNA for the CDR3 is TGTGCCAGCAGCTTAACTGGTGGGGCCGGGGATGAGCAGTTCTTC.

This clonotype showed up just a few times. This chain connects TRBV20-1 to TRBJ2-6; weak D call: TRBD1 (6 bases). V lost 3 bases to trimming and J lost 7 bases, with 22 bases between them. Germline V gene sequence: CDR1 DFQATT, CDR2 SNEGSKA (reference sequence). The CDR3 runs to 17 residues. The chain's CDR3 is CSASLVRQSGAANVLTF. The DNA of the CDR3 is TGCAGTGCTAGTCTAGTAAGGCAATCAGGGGCCGCCAACGTCCTGACTTTC.

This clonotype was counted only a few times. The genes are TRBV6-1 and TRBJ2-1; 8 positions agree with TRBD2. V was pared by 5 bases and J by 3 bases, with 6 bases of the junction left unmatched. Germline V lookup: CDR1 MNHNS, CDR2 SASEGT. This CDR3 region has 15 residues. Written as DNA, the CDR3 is TGTGCCAGCAGTCCTACTAGCGGAGGCTACAATGAGCAGTTCTTC. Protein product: CASSPTSGGYNEQFF.

The CDR3 loop is CSVDVLVGTEAFF. In DNA form, the CDR3 reads TGCAGCGTTGATGTCTTGGTGGGCACTGAAGCTTTCTTT. V gene TRBV29-1 combines with J gene TRBJ1-1, with unresolved D. The CDR3 has 13 residues. Germline V gene lookup returns CDR1 SQVTM and CDR2 ANQGSEA. V was trimmed by 3 bases and J by 4 bases, leaving 12 bases between them.

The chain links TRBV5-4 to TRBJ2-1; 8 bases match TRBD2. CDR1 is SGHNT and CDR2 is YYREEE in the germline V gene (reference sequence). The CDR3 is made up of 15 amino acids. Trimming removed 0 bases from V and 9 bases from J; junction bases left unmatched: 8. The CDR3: CASSLVGTSVGEQFF. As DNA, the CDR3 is TGTGCCAGCAGCTTGGTAGGGACTAGTGTCGGTGAGCAGTTCTTC.

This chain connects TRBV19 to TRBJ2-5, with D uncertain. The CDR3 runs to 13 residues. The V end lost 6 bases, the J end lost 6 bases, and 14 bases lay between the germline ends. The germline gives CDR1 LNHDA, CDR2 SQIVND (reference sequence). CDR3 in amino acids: CASSLQERQTQYF. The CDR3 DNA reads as TGTGCCAGTAGCCTTCAGGAACGGCAGACCCAGTACTTC. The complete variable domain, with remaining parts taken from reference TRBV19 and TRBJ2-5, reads DGGITQSPKYLFRKEGQNVTLSCEQNLNHDAMYWYRQDPGQGLRLIYYSQIVNDFQKGDIAEGYSVSREKKESFPLTVTSAQKNPTAFYLCASSLQERQTQYFGPGTRLLVL.

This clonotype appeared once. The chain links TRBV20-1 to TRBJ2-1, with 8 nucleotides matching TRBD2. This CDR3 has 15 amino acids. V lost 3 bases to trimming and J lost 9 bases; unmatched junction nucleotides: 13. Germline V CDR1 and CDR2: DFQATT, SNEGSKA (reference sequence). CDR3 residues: CSARHFGRAEGEQFF. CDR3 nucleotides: TGCAGTGCTAGGCACTTCGGGAGGGCCGAGGGTGAGCAGTTCTTC.

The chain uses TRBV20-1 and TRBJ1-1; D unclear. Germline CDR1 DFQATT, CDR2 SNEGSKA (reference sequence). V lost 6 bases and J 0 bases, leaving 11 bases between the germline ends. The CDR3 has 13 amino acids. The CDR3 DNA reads TGCAGTGCCAAGTCGTGGGTGAACACTGAAGCTTTCTTT. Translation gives CSAKSWVNTEAFF.

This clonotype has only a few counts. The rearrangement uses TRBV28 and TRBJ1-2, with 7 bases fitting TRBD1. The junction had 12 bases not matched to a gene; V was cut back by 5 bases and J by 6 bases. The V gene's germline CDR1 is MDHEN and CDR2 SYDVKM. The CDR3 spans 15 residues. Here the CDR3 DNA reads TGTGCCAGCAGTCCTTTCAGAGACAGGGAAAATGGCTACACCTTC. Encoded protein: CASSPFRDRENGYTF.

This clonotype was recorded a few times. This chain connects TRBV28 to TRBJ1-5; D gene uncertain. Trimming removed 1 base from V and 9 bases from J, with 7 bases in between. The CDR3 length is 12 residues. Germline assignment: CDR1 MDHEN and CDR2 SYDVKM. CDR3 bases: TGTGCCAGCAGTTTATTGTTGGGGCCCCAGCATTTT. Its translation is CASSLLLGPQHF.

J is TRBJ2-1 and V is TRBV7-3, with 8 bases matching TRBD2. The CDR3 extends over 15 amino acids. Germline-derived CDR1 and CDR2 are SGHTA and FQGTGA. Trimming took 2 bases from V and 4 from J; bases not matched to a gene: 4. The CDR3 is CASSLFTSGYNEQFF. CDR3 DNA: TGTGCCAGCAGCTTATTTACTAGCGGATACAATGAGCAGTTCTTC.

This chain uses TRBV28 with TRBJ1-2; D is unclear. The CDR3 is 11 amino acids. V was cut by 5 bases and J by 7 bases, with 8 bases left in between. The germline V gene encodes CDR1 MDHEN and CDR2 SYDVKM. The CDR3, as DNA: TGTGCCAGCAGTAAAGCGCGTGGCTACACCTTC. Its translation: CASSKARGYTF.